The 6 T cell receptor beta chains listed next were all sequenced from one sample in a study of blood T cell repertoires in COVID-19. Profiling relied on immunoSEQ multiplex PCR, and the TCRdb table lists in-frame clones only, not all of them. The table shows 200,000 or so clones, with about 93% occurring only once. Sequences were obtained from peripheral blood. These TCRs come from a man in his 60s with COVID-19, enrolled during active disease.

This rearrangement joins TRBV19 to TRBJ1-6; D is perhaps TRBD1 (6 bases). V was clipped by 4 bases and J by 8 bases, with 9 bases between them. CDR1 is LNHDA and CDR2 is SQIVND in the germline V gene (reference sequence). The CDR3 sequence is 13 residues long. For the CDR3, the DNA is TGTGCCAGTAGTACAGGGGTTGATTCACCCCTCCACTTT. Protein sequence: CASSTGVDSPLHF. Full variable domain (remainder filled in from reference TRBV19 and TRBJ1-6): DGGITQSPKYLFRKEGQNVTLSCEQNLNHDAMYWYRQDPGQGLRLIYYSQIVNDFQKGDIAEGYSVSREKKESFPLTVTSAQKNPTAFYLCASSTGVDSPLHFGNGTRLTVT.

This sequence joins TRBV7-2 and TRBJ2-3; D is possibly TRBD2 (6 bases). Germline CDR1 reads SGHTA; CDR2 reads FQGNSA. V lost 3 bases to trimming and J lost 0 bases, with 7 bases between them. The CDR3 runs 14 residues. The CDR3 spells CASSFSGSTDTQYF. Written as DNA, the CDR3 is TGTGCCAGCAGCTTCAGCGGGAGCACAGATACGCAGTATTTT.

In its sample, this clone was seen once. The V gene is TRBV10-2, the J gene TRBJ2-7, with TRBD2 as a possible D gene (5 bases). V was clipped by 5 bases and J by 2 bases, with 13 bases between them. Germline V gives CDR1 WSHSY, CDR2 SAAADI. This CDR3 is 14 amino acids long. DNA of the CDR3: TGCGCCAGCAGTATGGGAGCGAATGCCTACGAGCAGTACTTC. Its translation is CASSMGANAYEQYF.

The CDR3 coding sequence is TGTGCCAGCAGCTTAACGGCAGCGGCGTCTCCGTACGAGCAGTACTTC. Encoded protein: CASSLTAAASPYEQYF. The chain links TRBV7-9 to TRBJ2-7, with D possibly TRBD2 on 5 matching bases. The length of the CDR3 is 16 residues. Germline CDR1 and CDR2: SEHNR and FQNEAQ (reference sequence). Trimming took 2 bases from V and 4 from J, leaving 18 bases between them.

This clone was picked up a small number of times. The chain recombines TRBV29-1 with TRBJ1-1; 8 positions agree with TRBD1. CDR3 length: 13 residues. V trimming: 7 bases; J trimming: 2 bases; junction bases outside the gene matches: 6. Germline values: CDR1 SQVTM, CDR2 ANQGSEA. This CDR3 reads CSGRQGPNTEAFF. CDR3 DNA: TGCAGCGGTAGACAGGGGCCAAACACTGAAGCTTTCTTT.

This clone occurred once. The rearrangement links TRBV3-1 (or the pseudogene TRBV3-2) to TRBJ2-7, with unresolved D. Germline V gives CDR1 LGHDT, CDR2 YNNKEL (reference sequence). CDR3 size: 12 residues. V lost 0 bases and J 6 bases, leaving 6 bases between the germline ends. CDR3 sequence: CASSQEVGEQYF. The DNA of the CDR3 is TGTGCCAGCAGCCAAGAGGTCGGCGAGCAGTACTTC.